This T cell receptor beta chain was observed in a study of T cell responses to AZD1222 COVID-19 vaccine. Germline V gene lookup returns CDR1 LNHDA and CDR2 SQIVND (reference sequence). This CDR3 contains 12 residues. V was pared by 4 bases and J by 11 bases, with 14 bases between. Comments on this clone: What it recognizes is unknown.

Using immunoSEQ multiplex PCR, the repertoire was profiled, and TCRdb retains in-frame clones only, with some absent. The profile shows 120,000 or so clones, more than 85% of them singletons. Broader study findings: Spike-specific TCR breadth rose after two AZD1222 doses, and depth rose as well.

The source is an adult who received the AZD1222 COVID-19 vaccine. This specimen was peripheral blood, taken 28 days after the second AZD1222 dose. The chain has TRBV19 and TRBJ1-1, with D perhaps matching TRBD1 (6 bases). The CDR3 protein is CASSKQGFSAFF. CDR3 sequence (DNA): TGTGCCAGTAGTAAACAGGGTTTCTCGGCTTTCTTT. Supplemented by reference TRBV19 and TRBJ1-1, the full variable domain reads DGGITQSPKYLFRKEGQNVTLSCEQNLNHDAMYWYRQDPGQGLRLIYYSQIVNDFQKGDIAEGYSVSREKKESFPLTVTSAQKNPTAFYLCASSKQGFSAFFGQGTRLTVV.